The 7 T cell receptor beta chains given below trace back to one sample, sequenced in a study of beta chain features in type 1 diabetes. TCRB transcripts that were expressed got sequenced, as all of the isolated RNA had been reverse transcribed. Sequenced by immunoSEQ multiplex PCR; TCRdb stores in-frame clones only, minus some. Among about 900,000 clones listed, about a sixth were seen once. The sequencing input was naive CD4+ T cells from blood. Receptors were obtained from a woman under 30 in good health.

The J gene is TRBJ2-1, the V gene TRBV5-4, with 10 bases lining up with TRBD2. The germline CDR1 and CDR2 sequences are SGHNT and YYREEE (reference sequence). The CDR3 covers 17 residues. V lost 5 bases, J lost 4 bases, and 12 bases stayed unmatched. The CDR3 nucleotides are TGTGCCAGCAGGTTGTCTAGCGGGAGCGGCCCATACAATGAGCAGTTCTTC. Encoded protein: CASRLSSGSGPYNEQFF.

The V and J genes are TRBV5-4 and TRBJ1-1; 7 bases map to TRBD1. Germline V gene sequence: CDR1 SGHNT, CDR2 YYREEE (reference sequence). The CDR3 has 14 amino acids. V gave up 4 bases and J gave up 8 bases; unmatched junction bases: 11. As DNA, the CDR3 is TGTGCCAGCAGCCCGCCGGACAGGTTATACGAAGCTTTCTTT. As protein: CASSPPDRLYEAFF.

The CDR3 coding sequence is TGTGCCAGCAGTTTAGACACTGAAGCTTTCTTT. It yields the protein CASSLDTEAFF. This chain links TRBV28 with TRBJ1-1; the D is unclear. Trimming took 2 bases from V and 3 from J, leaving 1 base between them. The CDR3 consists of 11 residues. CDR1 MDHEN and CDR2 SYDVKM come from the germline V gene.

The rearrangement links TRBV4-2 to TRBJ1-1; D unclear. Germline lookup yields CDR1 LGHNA and CDR2 YNFKEQ. This CDR3 is 14 amino acids long. V was trimmed by 8 bases and J by 0 bases, leaving 13 bases between them. CDR3 region: CASGLDSVNTEAFF. The DNA for the CDR3 is TGTGCCAGCGGCCTAGATTCAGTGAACACTGAAGCTTTCTTT.

This clone has only a few counts. The chain links TRBV4-2 to TRBJ2-2; TRBD2 aligns across 8 bases. With V trimmed by 2 bases and J by 7 bases, 6 bases remained unmatched. Looked up from germline, CDR1 is LGHNA and CDR2 is YNFKEQ. The CDR3 loop spans 15 amino acids. The CDR3 protein is CASSQPGGPIGELFF. The CDR3, as DNA: TGTGCCAGCAGCCAACCGGGAGGGCCGATCGGGGAGCTGTTTTTT.

This clone was seen a few times. V is TRBV7-2 and J is TRBJ1-1; 7 bases agree with TRBD1. From germline, CDR1 is SGHTA and CDR2 FQGNSA. The CDR3 loop spans 14 amino acids. The V and J ends lost 6 bases and 0 bases, in that order; junction bases with no gene match: 4. CDR3 DNA: TGTGCCAGCAGGTGGGACAGCCTGAACACTGAAGCTTTCTTT. This codes for CASRWDSLNTEAFF.

The rearrangement joins TRBV29-1 to TRBJ1-4, with D perhaps TRBD1 (5 bases). Germline CDR1 reads SQVTM; CDR2 reads ANQGSEA. The ends were cut back, 8 bases at V and 7 bases at J, with 17 bases in the middle. This CDR3 comprises 13 residues. As DNA, the CDR3 is TGCAGCATCTCCCCAGGGAGTGGTGAAAAACTGTTTTTT. It specifies CSISPGSGEKLFF. The full variable domain, rest sourced from reference TRBV29-1 and TRBJ1-4, is SAVISQKPSRDICQRGTSLTIQCQVDSQVTMMFWYRQQPGQSLTLIATANQGSEATYESGFVIDKFPISRPNLTFSTLTVSNMSPEDSSIYLCSISPGSGEKLFFGSGTQLSVL.